The rows below give T cell receptor beta chains drawn from one sample of a study of cytomegalovirus exposure and HLA in healthy donors. Method: immunoSEQ multiplex PCR; TCRdb's copy keeps in-frame clones and lacks some. The repertoire has under 80,000 clones, about 80% of them found once; the top ten carry 7.2%. Sequencing used PBMCs. The receptors were sampled from a woman in her thirties or forties in good health and CMV-seronegative. The CDR3 runs from the conserved cysteine through the conserved F or W. D genes are given only for firm matches. Where a row states a size, it is once, few, many or the class of an expanded clone; other rows omit it.

clone_size	v_call	d_call	j_call	cdr3_aa	cdr3_nt
-	TRBV5-1	TRBD2	TRBJ2-6	CASSLAGGLGANVLTF	TGCGCCAGCAGCTTGGCGGGAGGCTTGGGGGCCAACGTCCTGACTTTC
-	TRBV6-6	-	TRBJ1-3	CASSYSTTRGNTIYF	TGTGCCAGCAGTTACTCTACCACTCGAGGAAACACCATATATTTT
once	TRBV7-9	-	TRBJ1-2	CASIPGEGAGYTF	TGTGCCAGCATCCCAGGGGAAGGGGCGGGCTACACCTTC
once	TRBV29-1	-	TRBJ2-3	CSVSKGVTDTQYF	TGCAGCGTTTCCAAGGGGGTTACAGATACGCAGTATTTT
-	TRBV28	TRBD2	TRBJ2-1	CASILTSGYNEQFF	TGTGCCAGTATCCTGACTAGCGGATACAATGAGCAGTTCTTC
-	TRBV7-3	-	TRBJ2-1	CASSLKGGGASNEQFF	TGTGCCAGCAGCTTAAAAGGGGGGGGCGCATCCAATGAGCAGTTCTTC
-	TRBV9	-	TRBJ2-2	CASTFKADTGELFF	TGTGCCAGCACCTTTAAAGCGGACACCGGGGAGCTGTTTTTT
-	TRBV6-1	-	TRBJ1-2	CASSEALGVYYGYTF	TGTGCCAGCAGTGAAGCGCTAGGGGTGTACTATGGCTACACCTTC
-	TRBV9	-	TRBJ2-7	CASSVAGVGYEQYF	TGTGCCAGCAGCGTAGCAGGGGTGGGCTACGAGCAGTACTTC
few	TRBV18	-	TRBJ1-4	CASSPPSGEKLFF	TGTGCCAGCTCACCACCGTCGGGTGAAAAACTGTTTTTT
-	TRBV18	TRBD1	TRBJ2-3	CASSEGGPDTQYF	TGTGCCAGCTCCGAAGGGGGCCCAGATACGCAGTATTTT
-	TRBV11-2	-	TRBJ1-1	CASSFVRNTEAFF	TGTGCCAGCAGCTTCGTCAGGAACACTGAAGCTTTCTTT
few	TRBV27	-	TRBJ2-7	CASSGPGGAISREQYF	TGTGCCAGCAGTGGGCCAGGAGGGGCGATCTCCCGCGAGCAGTACTTC
-	TRBV9	-	TRBJ2-5	CASSVRDRLYQETQYF	TGTGCCAGCAGCGTTCGCGACAGATTGTACCAAGAGACCCAGTACTTC
-	TRBV27	TRBD2	TRBJ2-7	CASSYLPPTSGSYEQYF	TGTGCCAGCAGTTACCTACCCCCGACTAGCGGGAGCTACGAGCAGTACTTC
few	TRBV18	-	TRBJ2-7	CASSPRGGAVFEQYF	TGTGCCAGCTCACCTAGAGGGGGGGCCGTGTTCGAGCAGTACTTC
once	TRBV9	-	TRBJ1-2	CASSQGANYGYTF	TGTGCCAGCAGCCAAGGGGCGAACTATGGCTACACCTTC
-	TRBV6-4	TRBD2	TRBJ2-1	CASSVLAGGREQFF	TGTGCCAGCAGTGTGCTAGCGGGAGGGCGGGAGCAGTTCTTC
-	TRBV19	-	TRBJ2-3	CASSIKGLVPRDTQYF	TGTGCCAGTAGTATCAAAGGACTGGTCCCGAGGGATACGCAGTATTTT
-	TRBV11-2	-	TRBJ2-2	CASRPLQGRYTGELFF	TGTGCCAGCAGACCTTTACAGGGGAGGTACACCGGGGAGCTGTTTTTT
-	TRBV30	TRBD2	TRBJ2-3	CAGASGGGADTQYF	TGTGCCGGGGCTAGCGGGGGGGGTGCAGATACGCAGTATTTT
few	TRBV15	-	TRBJ2-5	CATSRDSLETQYF	TGTGCCACCAGCAGAGATAGCTTGGAGACCCAGTACTTC
-	TRBV29-1	TRBD1	TRBJ2-3	CSVRGRLGDTQYF	TGCAGCGTTAGGGGGCGCCTGGGAGATACGCAGTATTTT
few	TRBV5-1	-	TRBJ2-4	CATLGLSKNIQYF	TGCGCCACCCTGGGACTTTCCAAAAACATTCAGTACTTC
-	TRBV14	-	TRBJ1-1	CASSQVGTTNTEAFF	TGTGCCAGCAGCCAAGTGGGGACAACAAACACTGAAGCTTTCTTT
once	TRBV29-1	-	TRBJ2-7	CSVAISDEQYF	TGCAGCGTTGCCATATCGGACGAGCAGTACTTC